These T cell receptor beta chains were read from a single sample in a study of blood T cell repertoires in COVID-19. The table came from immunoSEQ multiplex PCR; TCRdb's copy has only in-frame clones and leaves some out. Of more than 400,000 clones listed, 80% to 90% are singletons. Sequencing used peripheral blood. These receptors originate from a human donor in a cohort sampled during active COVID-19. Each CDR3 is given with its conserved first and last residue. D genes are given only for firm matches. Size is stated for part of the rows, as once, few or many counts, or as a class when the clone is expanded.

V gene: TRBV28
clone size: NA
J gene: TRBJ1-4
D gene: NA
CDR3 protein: CASSPAGGRKEKLFF
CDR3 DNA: TGTGCCAGCAGCCCCGCGGGGGGGCGCAAGGAAAAACTGTTTTTT

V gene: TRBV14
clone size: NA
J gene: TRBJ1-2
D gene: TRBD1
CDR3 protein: CASSTTGDYGYTF
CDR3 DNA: TGTGCCAGCAGCACCACAGGGGACTATGGCTACACCTTC

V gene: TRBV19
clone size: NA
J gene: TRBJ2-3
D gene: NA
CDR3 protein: CASNRQPASGTDTQYF
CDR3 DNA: TGTGCCAGTAACCGACAGCCGGCTAGCGGCACAGATACGCAGTATTTT

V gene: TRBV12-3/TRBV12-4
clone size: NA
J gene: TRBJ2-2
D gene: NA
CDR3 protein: CASSLRAGELFF
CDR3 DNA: TGTGCCAGCAGTTTACGAGCCGGGGAGCTGTTTTTT

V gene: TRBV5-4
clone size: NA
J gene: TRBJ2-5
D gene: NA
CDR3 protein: CASISETQYF
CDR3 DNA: TGTGCCAGCATATCAGAGACCCAGTACTTC

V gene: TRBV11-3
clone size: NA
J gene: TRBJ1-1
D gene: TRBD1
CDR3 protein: CASSAGTGLAFF
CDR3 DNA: TGTGCCAGCAGCGCCGGGACAGGGCTAGCTTTCTTT

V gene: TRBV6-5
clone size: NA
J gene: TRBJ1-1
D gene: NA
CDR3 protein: CASSLVRPGTEAFF
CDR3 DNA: TGTGCCAGCAGTCTGGTTCGTCCGGGCACTGAAGCTTTCTTT

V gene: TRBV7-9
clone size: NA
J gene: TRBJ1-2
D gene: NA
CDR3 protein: CASSLGRPNYGYTF
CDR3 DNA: TGTGCCAGCAGCTTAGGGCGGCCTAACTATGGCTACACCTTC

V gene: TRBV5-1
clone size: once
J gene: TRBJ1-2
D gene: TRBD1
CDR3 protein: CASSQGQGNGYTF
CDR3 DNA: TGCGCCAGCAGCCAAGGACAGGGTAATGGCTACACCTTC

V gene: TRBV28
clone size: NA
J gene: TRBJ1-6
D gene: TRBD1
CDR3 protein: CASRGQGSYNSPLHF
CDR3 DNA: TGTGCCAGCAGGGGACAGGGATCCTATAATTCACCCCTCCACTTT

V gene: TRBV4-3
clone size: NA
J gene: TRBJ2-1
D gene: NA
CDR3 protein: CASSQDPSGAGVNEQFF
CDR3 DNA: TGCGCCAGCAGCCAAGATCCGAGCGGGGCAGGGGTCAATGAGCAGTTCTTC

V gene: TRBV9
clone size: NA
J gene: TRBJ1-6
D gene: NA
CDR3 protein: CASSGGTSNSYNSPLHF
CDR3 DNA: TGTGCCAGCAGCGGCGGGACTTCTAACTCCTATAATTCACCCCTCCACTTT

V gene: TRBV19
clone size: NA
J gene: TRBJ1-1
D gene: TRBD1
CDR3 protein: CASRGTGGTEAFF
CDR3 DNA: TGTGCCAGTAGGGGAACAGGGGGAACTGAAGCTTTCTTT

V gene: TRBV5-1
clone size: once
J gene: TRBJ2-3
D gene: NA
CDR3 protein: CASSVYRGGGDTQYF
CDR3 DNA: TGCGCCAGCAGCGTATACAGGGGGGGAGGAGATACGCAGTATTTT

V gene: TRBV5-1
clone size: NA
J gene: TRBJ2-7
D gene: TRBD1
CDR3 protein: CASNQGTGALEQYF
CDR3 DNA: TGCGCCAGCAATCAAGGGACAGGGGCCCTCGAGCAGTACTTC

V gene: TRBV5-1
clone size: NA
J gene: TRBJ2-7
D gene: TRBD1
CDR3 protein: CASTNPPGQGSGEQYF
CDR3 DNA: TGCGCCAGCACCAATCCTCCGGGACAGGGGTCGGGCGAGCAGTACTTC

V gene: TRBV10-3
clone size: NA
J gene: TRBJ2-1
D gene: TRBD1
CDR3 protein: CAISDPRPTGSSYNEQFF
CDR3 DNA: TGTGCCATCAGTGACCCTCGTCCGACAGGGAGCTCCTACAATGAGCAGTTCTTC

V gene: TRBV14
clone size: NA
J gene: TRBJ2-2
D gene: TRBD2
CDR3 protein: CASSPLGGSNTGELFF
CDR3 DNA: TGTGCCAGCAGCCCCCTCGGCGGGAGCAACACCGGGGAGCTGTTTTTT

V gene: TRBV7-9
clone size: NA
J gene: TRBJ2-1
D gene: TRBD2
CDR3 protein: CASSLELAGYNEQFF
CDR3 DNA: TGTGCCAGCAGCTTAGAGCTAGCGGGGTACAATGAGCAGTTCTTC

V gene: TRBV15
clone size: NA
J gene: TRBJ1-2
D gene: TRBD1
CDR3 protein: CATSRVGGQGAYGYTF
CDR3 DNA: TGTGCCACCAGCAGAGTGGGAGGACAGGGGGCCTATGGCTACACCTTC

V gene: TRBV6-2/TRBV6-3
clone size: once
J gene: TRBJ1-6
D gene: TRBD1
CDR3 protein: CASSYSTGDYNSPLHF
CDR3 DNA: TGTGCCAGCAGTTACTCCACAGGGGATTATAATTCACCCCTCCACTTT

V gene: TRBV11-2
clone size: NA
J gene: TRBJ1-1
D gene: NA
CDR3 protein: CASSSTGDGSAEAFF
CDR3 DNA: TGTGCCAGCAGCTCAACCGGGGACGGGAGCGCTGAAGCTTTCTTT

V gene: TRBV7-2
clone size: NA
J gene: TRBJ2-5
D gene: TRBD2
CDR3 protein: CASSLKASGSSETQYF
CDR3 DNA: TGTGCCAGCAGCTTAAAGGCTAGCGGGAGTTCTGAGACCCAGTACTTC

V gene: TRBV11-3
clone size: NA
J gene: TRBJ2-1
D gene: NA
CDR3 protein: CASSLETAGEQFF
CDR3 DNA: TGTGCCAGCAGCTTAGAGACCGCGGGGGAGCAGTTCTTC

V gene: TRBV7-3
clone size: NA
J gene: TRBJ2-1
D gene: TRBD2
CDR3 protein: CASSPGLAGSSYNEQFF
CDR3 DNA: TGTGCCAGCAGCCCAGGACTAGCGGGGAGCTCCTACAATGAGCAGTTCTTC

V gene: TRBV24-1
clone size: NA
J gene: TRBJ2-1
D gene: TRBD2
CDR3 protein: CATSDFRLAGGTSLDEQFF
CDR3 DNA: TGTGCCACCAGTGATTTCCGACTAGCGGGAGGAACGAGTTTAGATGAGCAGTTCTTC

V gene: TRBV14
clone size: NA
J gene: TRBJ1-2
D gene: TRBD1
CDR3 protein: CASSRTGQFNYGYTF
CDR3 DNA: TGTGCCAGCAGCCGGACAGGCCAATTTAACTATGGCTACACCTTC

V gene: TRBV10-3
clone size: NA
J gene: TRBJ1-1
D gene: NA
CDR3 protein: CAISGALVNTEAFF
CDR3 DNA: TGTGCCATCAGTGGGGCGTTGGTGAACACTGAAGCTTTCTTT

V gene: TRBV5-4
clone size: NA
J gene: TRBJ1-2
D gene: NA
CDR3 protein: CASSFFMREGGYTF
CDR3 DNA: TGTGCCAGCAGCTTTTTTATGCGTGAGGGAGGCTACACCTTC

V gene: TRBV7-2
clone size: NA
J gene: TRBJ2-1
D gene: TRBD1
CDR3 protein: CASSSPPGTALYNEQFF
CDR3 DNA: TGTGCCAGCAGCTCCCCCCCCGGGACAGCGCTCTACAATGAGCAGTTCTTC

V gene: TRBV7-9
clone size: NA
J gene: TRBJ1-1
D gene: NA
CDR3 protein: CASSSGQGNTEAFF
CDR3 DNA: TGTGCCAGCAGCTCGGGACAAGGGAACACTGAAGCTTTCTTT

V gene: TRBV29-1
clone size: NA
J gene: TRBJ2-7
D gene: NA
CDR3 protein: CSVGGAGNEQYF
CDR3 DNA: TGCAGCGTTGGTGGGGCGGGAAACGAGCAGTACTTC

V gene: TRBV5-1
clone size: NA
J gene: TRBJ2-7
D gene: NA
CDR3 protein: CASQGAYEQYF
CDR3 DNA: TGCGCCAGCCAGGGCGCCTACGAGCAGTACTTC